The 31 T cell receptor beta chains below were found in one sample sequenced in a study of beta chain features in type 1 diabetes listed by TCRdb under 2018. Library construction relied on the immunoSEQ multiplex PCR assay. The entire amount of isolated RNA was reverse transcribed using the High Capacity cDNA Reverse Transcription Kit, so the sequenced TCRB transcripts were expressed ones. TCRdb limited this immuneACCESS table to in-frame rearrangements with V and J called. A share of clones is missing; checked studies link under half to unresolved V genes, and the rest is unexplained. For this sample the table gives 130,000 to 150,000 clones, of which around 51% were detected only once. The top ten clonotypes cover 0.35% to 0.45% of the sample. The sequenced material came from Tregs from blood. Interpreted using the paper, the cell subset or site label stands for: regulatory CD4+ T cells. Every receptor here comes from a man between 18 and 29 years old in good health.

CDR3 amino acids: CASSLLLSAEAFF. CDR3 nucleotides: TGCGCCAGCAGCCTACTTTTAAGCGCTGAAGCTTTCTTT. V is TRBV5-1 and J is TRBJ1-1; D ambiguous. CDR3 length: 13 amino acids. The V and J ends lost 4 bases and 6 bases respectively, with 13 bases between them. Germline CDR1 reads SGHRS; CDR2 reads YFSETQ.

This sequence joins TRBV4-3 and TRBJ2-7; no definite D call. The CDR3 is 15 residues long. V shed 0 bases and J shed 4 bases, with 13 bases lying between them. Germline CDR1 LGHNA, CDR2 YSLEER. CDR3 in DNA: TGCGCCAGCAGCCAAGATGTCAGAAACCTTTACGAGCAGTACTTC. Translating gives CASSQDVRNLYEQYF.

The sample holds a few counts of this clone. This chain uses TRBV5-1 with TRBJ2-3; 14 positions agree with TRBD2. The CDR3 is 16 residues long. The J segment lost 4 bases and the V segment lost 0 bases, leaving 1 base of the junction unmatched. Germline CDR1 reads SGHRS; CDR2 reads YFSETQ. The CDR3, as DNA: TGCGCCAGCAGCTTGGGACTAGCGGGAGGGCCAGATACGCAGTATTTT. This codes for CASSLGLAGGPDTQYF.

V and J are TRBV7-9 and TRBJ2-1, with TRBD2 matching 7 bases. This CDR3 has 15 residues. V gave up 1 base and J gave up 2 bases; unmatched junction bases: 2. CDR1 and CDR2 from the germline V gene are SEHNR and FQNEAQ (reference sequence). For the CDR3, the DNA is TGTGCCAGCAGCTTAGATGCGGGAGCCTACAATGAGCAGTTCTTC. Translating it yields CASSLDAGAYNEQFF.

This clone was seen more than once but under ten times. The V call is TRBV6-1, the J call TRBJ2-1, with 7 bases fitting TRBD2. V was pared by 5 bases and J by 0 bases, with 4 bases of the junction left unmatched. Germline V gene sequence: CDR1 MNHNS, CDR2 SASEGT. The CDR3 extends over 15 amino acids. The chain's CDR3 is CASSLAGVSYNEQFF. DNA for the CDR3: TGTGCCAGCAGTCTGGCGGGGGTCTCCTACAATGAGCAGTTCTTC.

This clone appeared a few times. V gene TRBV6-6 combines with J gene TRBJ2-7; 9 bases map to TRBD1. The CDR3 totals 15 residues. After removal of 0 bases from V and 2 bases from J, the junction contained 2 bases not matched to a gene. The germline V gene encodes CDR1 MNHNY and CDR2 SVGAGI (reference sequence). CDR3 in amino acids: CASSYSRDRAYEQYF. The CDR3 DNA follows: TGTGCCAGCAGTTACTCTAGGGACAGGGCCTACGAGCAGTACTTC.

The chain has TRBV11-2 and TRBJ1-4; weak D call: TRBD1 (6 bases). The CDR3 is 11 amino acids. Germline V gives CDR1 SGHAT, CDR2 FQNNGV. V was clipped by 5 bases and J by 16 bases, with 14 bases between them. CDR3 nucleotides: TGTGCCAGCAGCCACAGGGTAGTTCGGTTTTTT. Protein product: CASSHRVVRFF.

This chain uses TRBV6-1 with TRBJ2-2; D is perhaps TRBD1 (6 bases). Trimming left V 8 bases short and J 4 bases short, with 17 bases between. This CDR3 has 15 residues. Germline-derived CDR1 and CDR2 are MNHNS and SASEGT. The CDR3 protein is CASRTQGFLTGELFF. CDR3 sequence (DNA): TGTGCCAGCCGTACACAGGGTTTCCTCACCGGGGAGCTGTTTTTT.

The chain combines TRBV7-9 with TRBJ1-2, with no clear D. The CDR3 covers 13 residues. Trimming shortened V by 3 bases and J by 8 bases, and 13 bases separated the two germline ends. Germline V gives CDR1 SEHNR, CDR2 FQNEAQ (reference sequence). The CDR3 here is CASSFPGRRGYTF. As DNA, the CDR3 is TGTGCCAGCAGCTTCCCGGGGAGGCGCGGCTACACCTTC.

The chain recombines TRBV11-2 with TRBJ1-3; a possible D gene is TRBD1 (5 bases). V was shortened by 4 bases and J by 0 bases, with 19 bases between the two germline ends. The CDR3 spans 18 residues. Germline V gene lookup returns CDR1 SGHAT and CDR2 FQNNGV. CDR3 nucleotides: TGTGCCAGCAGCTCACGGGAGTACACGGACACCTCTGGAAACACCATATATTTT. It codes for CASSSREYTDTSGNTIYF.

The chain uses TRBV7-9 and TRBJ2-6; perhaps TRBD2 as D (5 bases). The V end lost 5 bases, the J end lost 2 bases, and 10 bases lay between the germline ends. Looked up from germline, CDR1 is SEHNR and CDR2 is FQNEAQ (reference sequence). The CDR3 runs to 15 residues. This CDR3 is CASSRSRAGANVLTF. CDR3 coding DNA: TGTGCCAGCAGCCGCTCGAGGGCTGGGGCCAACGTCCTGACTTTC.

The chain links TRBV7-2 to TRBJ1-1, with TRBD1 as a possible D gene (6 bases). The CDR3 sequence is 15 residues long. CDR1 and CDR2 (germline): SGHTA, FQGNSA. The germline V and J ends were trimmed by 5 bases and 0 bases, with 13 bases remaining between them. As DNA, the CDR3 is TGTGCCAGCAGCCCACAGGGTTTCTTGAACACTGAAGCTTTCTTT. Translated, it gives CASSPQGFLNTEAFF. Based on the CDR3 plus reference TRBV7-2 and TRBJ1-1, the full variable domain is GAGVSQSPSNKVTEKGKDVELRCDPISGHTALYWYRQSLGQGLEFLIYFQGNSAPDKSGLPSDRFSAERTGGSVSTLTIQRTQQEDSAVYLCASSPQGFLNTEAFFGQGTRLTVV.

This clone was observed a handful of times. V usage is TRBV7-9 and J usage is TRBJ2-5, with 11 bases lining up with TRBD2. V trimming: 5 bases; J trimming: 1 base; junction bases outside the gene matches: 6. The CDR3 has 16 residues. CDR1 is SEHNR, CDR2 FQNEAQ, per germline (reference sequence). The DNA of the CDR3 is TGTGCCAGCAGCCTCGGGACTAGCGGATTCCAAGAGACCCAGTACTTC. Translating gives CASSLGTSGFQETQYF.

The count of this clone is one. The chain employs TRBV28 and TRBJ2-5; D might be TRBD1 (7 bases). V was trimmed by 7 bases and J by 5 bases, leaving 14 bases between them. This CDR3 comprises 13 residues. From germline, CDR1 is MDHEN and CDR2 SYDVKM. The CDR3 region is CASNPGGTETQYF. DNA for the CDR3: TGTGCCAGCAATCCAGGGGGGACGGAGACCCAGTACTTC.

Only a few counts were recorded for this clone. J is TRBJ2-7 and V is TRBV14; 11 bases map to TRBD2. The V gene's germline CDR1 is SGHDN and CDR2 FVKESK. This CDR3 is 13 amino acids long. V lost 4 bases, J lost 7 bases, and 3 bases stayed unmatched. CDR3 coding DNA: TGTGCCAGCAGCCTTCGACTAGCGGGGGAGCAGTACTTC. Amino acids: CASSLRLAGEQYF.

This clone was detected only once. The CDR3 protein is CASSHADRGSAGANVLTF. The CDR3 bases are TGTGCCAGCAGTCACGCGGACAGGGGATCGGCTGGGGCCAACGTCCTGACTTTC. V usage is TRBV7-3 and J usage is TRBJ2-6; 9 bases map to TRBD1. V was pared by 6 bases and J by 2 bases, with 11 bases of the junction left unmatched. The CDR3 totals 18 residues. Germline CDR1 and CDR2: SGHTA and FQGTGA.

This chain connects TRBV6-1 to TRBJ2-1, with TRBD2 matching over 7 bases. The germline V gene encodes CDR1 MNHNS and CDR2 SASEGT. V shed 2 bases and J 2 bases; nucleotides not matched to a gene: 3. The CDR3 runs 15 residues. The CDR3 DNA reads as TGTGCCAGCAGTGAAATGGCGGGGGCCTACAATGAGCAGTTCTTC. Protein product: CASSEMAGAYNEQFF.

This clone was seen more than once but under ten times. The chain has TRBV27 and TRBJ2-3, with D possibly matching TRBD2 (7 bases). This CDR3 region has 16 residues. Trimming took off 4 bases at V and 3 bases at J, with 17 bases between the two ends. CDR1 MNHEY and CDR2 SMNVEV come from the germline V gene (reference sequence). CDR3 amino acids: CASSYNWRGGTDTQYF. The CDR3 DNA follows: TGTGCCAGCAGTTATAATTGGAGGGGGGGGACAGATACGCAGTATTTT.

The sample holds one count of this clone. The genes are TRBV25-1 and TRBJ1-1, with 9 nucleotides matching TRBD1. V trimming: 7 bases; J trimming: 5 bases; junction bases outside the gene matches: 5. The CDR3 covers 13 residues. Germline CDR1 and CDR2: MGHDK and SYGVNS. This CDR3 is CASKGQGITEAFF. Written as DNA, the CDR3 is TGTGCCAGCAAGGGACAGGGAATAACTGAAGCTTTCTTT.

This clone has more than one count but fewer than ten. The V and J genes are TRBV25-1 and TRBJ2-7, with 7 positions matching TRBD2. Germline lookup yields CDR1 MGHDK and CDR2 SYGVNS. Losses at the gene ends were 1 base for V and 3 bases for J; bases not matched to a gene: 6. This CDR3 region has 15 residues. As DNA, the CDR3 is TGTGCCAGCAGTGAATCTATCGGGGGGAGCTACGAGCAGTACTTC. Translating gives CASSESIGGSYEQYF.

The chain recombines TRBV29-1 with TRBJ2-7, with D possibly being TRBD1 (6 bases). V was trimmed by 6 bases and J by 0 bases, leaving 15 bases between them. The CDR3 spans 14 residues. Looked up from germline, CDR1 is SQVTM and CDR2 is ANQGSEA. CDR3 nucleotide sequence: TGCAGCGTCCGGTCCAGGGGCAACTCCTACGAGCAGTACTTC. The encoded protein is CSVRSRGNSYEQYF.

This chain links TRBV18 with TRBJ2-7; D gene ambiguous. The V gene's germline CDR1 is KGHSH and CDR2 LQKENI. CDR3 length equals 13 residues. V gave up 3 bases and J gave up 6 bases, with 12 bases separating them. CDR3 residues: CASSPELTSEQYF. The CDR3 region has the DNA TGTGCCAGCTCACCCGAATTGACTTCCGAGCAGTACTTC.

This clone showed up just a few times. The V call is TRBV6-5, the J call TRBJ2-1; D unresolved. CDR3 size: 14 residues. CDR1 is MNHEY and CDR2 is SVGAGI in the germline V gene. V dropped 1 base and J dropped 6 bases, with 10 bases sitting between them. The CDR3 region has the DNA TGTGCCAGCAGTTACTTGGAGAGTTCCAATGAGCAGTTCTTC. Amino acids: CASSYLESSNEQFF.

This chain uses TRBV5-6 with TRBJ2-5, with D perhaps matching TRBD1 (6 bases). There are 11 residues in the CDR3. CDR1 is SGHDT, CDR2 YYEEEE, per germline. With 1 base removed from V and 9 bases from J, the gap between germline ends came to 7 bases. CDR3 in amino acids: CASSLKGAQYF. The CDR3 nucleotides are TGTGCCAGCAGCTTGAAGGGGGCCCAGTACTTC. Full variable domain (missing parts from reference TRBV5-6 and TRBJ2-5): DAGVTQSPTHLIKTRGQQVTLRCSPKSGHDTVSWYQQALGQGPQFIFQYYEEEERQRGNFPDRFSGHQFPNYSSELNVNALLLGDSALYLCASSLKGAQYFGPGTRLLVL.

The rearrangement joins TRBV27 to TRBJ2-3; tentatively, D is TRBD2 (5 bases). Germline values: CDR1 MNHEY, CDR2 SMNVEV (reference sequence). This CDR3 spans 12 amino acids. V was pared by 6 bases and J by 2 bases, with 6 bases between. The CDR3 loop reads CASRRATDTQYF. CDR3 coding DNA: TGTGCCAGCAGGAGGGCCACAGATACGCAGTATTTT.

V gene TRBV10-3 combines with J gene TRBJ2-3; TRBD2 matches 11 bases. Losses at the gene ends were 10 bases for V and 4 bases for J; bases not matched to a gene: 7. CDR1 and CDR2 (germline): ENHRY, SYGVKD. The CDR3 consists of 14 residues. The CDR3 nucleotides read TGTGCCACCAGGGGACTAGCGGATCCAGATACGCAGTATTTT. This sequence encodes CATRGLADPDTQYF.

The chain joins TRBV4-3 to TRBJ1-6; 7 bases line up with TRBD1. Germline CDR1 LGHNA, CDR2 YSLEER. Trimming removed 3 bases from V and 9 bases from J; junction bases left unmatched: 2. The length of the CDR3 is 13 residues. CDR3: CASSQNRGSPLHF. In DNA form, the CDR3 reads TGCGCCAGCAGCCAGAACAGGGGTTCACCCCTCCACTTT.

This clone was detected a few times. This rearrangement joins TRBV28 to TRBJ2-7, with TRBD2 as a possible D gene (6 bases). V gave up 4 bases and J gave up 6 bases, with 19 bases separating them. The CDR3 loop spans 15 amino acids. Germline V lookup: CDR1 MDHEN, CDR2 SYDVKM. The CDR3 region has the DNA TGTGCCAGCAGTTCAAACTCCGGGGGTAATGGCGAGCAGTACTTC. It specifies CASSSNSGGNGEQYF.

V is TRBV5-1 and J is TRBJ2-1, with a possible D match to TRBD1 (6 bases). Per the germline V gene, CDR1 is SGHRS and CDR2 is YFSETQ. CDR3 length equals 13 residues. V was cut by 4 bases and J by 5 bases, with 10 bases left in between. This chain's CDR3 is CASSQGQNNEQFF. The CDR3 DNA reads TGCGCCAGCAGCCAAGGACAGAACAATGAGCAGTTCTTC.

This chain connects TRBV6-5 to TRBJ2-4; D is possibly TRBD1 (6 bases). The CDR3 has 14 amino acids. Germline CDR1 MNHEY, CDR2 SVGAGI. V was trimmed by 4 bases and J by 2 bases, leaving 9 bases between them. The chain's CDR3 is CASSFRDTKNIQYF. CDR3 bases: TGTGCCAGCAGTTTCCGGGACACCAAAAACATTCAGTACTTC.

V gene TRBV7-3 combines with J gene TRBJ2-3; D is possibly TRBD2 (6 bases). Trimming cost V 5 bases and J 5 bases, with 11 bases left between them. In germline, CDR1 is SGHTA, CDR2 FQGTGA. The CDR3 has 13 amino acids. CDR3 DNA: TGTGCCAGCAGCCCCGGGGGAGGAGATACGCAGTATTTT. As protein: CASSPGGGDTQYF.